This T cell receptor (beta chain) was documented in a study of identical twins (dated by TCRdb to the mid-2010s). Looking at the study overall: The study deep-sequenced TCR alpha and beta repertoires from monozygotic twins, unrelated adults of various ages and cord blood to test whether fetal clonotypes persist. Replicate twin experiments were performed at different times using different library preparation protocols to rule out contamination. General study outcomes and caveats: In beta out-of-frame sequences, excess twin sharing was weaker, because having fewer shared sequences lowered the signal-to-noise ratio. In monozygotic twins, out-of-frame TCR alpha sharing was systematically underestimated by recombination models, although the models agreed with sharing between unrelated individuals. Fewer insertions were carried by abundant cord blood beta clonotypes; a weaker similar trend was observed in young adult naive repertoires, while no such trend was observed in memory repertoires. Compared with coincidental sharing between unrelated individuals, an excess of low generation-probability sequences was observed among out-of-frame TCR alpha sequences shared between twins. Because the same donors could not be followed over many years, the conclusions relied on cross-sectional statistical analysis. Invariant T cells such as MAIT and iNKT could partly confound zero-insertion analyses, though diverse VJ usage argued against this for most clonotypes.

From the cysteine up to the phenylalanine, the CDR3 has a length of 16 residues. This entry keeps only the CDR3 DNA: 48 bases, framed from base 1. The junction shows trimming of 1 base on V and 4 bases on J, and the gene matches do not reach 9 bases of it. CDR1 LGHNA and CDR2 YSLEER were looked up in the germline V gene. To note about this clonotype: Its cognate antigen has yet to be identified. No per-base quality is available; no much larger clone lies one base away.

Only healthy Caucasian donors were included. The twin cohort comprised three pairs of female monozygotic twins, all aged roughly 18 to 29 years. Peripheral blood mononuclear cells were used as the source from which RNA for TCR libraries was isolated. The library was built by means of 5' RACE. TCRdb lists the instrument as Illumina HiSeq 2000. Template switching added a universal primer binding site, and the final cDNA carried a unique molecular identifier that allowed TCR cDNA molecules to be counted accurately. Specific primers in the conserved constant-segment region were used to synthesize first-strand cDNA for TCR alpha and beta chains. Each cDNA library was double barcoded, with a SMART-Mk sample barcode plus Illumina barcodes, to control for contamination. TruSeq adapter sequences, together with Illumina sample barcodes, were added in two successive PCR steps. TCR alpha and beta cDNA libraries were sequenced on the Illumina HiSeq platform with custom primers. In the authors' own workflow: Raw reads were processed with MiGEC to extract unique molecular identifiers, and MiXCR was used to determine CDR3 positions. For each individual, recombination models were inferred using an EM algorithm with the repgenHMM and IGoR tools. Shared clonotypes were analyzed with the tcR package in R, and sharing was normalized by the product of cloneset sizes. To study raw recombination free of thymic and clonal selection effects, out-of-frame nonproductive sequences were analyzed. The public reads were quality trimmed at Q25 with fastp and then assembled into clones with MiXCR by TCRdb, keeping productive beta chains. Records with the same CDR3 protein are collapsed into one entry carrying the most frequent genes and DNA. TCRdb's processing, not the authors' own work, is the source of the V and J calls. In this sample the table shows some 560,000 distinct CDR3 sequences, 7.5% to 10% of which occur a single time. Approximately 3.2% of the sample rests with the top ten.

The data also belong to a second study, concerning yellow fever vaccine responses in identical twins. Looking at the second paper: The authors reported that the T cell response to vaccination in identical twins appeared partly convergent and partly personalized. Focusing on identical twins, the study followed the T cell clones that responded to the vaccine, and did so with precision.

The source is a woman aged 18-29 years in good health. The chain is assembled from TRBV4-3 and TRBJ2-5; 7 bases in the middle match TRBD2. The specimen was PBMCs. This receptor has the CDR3 CASSQGGSGTSETQYF. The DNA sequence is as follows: TGCGCCAGCAGCCAAGGTGGCAGCGGGACCTCAGAGACCCAGTACTTC.